The subject of this entry is one T cell receptor (beta chain). The entry originates in a study of PD-1 blockade in classical Hodgkin lymphoma. Stated time point: cycle 4 day 1 (C4D1), after 6 weeks of nivolumab. With no exception, relapse followed autologous stem cell transplantation in all patients, and brentuximab vedotin exposure varied. Purification of CD4+ T cells from thawed PBMCs was achieved by magnetic negative selection. Here immunoSEQ multiplex PCR was the method, and the copy in TCRdb shows in-frame clones only, minus some. The sample has some 15,000 clones, more than 60% seen once. The CDR3 length is 24 residues. J was trimmed by 1 base and V by 5 bases; bases with no gene match: 26. From germline, CDR1 is LNHDA and CDR2 SQIVND (reference sequence).

This chain connects TRBV19 to TRBJ2-7; 16 nucleotides align to TRBD2. The sample consisted of CD4+ T cells from blood, taken before the fourth cycle of nivolumab. The origin of this receptor is a human donor with classical Hodgkin lymphoma. The CDR3 protein is CASSDHTGTGLTGTSGRESYEQYF. The CDR3 DNA is TGTGCCAGTAGTGACCATACGGGGACAGGCCTTACTGGGACTAGCGGGAGGGAGTCCTACGAGCAGTACTTC.